These 28 T cell receptor beta chains share one sample of origin, sequenced in a study of blood T cells in healthy people across ages. Next came a second PCR, run for about 7 to 12 cycles, which used a sample-barcoded 5' primer along with a J-beta primer mix. One entry per CDR3 protein results from TCRdb running MiXCR on the 5' RACE reads. The sample has about 540,000 distinct CDR3 sequences, under 30% seen once. A further study also used this sample, focusing on T cells of mothers and their children.

Sequencing used blood. The receptors were gathered from a boy younger than 18 in good health.

This clonotype was observed a few times. CDR3: CASSQEPGYNEQFF. In DNA form, the CDR3 reads TGCGCCAGCAGCCAAGAACCGGGATACAATGAGCAGTTCTTC. The genes are TRBV4-1 and TRBJ2-1, with D possibly matching TRBD2 (5 bases). Germline V gene lookup returns CDR1 MGHRA and CDR2 YSYEKL. V dropped 0 bases and J dropped 4 bases, with 7 bases sitting between them. This CDR3 has 14 residues.

This clonotype was counted a single time. CDR3 bases: TGTGCCAGCAGTCCCGGGGTGGACAATAACTACGAGCAGTACTTC. Translating it yields CASSPGVDNNYEQYF. The rearrangement links TRBV12-3 or TRBV12-4 to TRBJ2-7; perhaps D is TRBD1 or TRBD2 (5 bases each). The CDR3 loop spans 15 amino acids. The V end lost 5 bases, the J end lost 3 bases, and 17 bases lay between the germline ends.

This clonotype has a handful of counts. The chain's CDR3 is CASSLAPPIGNEQFF. The CDR3 nucleotides read TGTGCCAGCAGCTTAGCCCCCCCGATTGGAAATGAGCAGTTCTTC. The chain links TRBV7-2 to TRBJ2-1; D remains ambiguous. Trimming took off 0 bases at V and 7 bases at J, with 13 bases between the two ends. This CDR3 is built from 15 residues. Germline V gene lookup returns CDR1 SGHTA and CDR2 FQGNSA. Using reference TRBV7-2 and TRBJ2-1 for the parts outside the CDR3, the full variable domain is GAGVSQSPSNKVTEKGKDVELRCDPISGHTALYWYRQSLGQGLEFLIYFQGNSAPDKSGLPSDRFSAERTGGSVSTLTIQRTQQEDSAVYLCASSLAPPIGNEQFFGPGTRLTVL.

This clonotype was picked up many times. The V and J genes are TRBV7-2 and TRBJ1-6, with TRBD1 matching over 9 bases. CDR3 length: 15 amino acids. In germline, CDR1 is SGHTA, CDR2 FQGNSA. V shed 5 bases, J shed 9 bases, and the junction held 8 bases outside the gene matches. CDR3 DNA sequence: TGTGCCAGCAGCCAGAACCGGGACAGGGTTTCACCCCTCCACTTT. Protein: CASSQNRDRVSPLHF.

V and J are TRBV28 and TRBJ2-5, with D perhaps TRBD2 (6 bases). The J call may not be correct, given that the DNA end is closer to TRBJ2-7. This CDR3 region has 16 residues. CDR1 and CDR2 (germline): MDHEN, SYDVKM. The CDR3 DNA is TGTGCCAGCAGTCTCCTCCTGTGGCGGGGCCACTACGAGCAGTACTTC. This gives the protein CASSLLLWRGHYEQYF.

The gene calls are TRBV20-1 and TRBJ1-5; D remains unclear. Germline assignment: CDR1 DFQATT and CDR2 SNEGSKA (reference sequence). V was shortened by 0 bases and J by 1 base, with 13 bases between the two germline ends. This CDR3 has 16 residues. The DNA of the CDR3 is TGCAGTGCTAGAGATTCTAGCAGGTGGAGCAATCAGCCCCAGCATTTT. Translating it yields CSARDSSRWSNQPQHF.

The CDR3 loop reads CASSLALGGPVDTQYF. In DNA form, the CDR3 reads TGTGCCAGCAGCTTAGCCCTCGGGGGCCCTGTGGATACGCAGTATTTT. This chain uses TRBV7-2 with TRBJ2-3; D assignment may be TRBD1 or TRBD2 (6 bases each). Trimming removed 0 bases from V and 6 bases from J, with 16 bases in between. CDR3 length: 16 residues. Germline V lookup: CDR1 SGHTA, CDR2 FQGNSA.

With regard to this clonotype: An end of the junction differs from the germline gene, which may be a read error. The V and J genes are TRBV5-1 and TRBJ2-6; a possible D gene is TRBD1 (5 bases). The CDR3 totals 16 residues. The germline V gene encodes CDR1 SGHRS and CDR2 YFSETQ. CDR3 amino acids: CASSLNLQAGANVPTF. CDR3 coding DNA: TGCGCCAGCAGCTTGAATTTGCAGGCTGGGGCCAACGTCCCGACTTTC.

J is TRBJ1-1 and V is TRBV9; unclear D gene. V shed 0 bases and J shed 2 bases, with 8 bases lying between them. The CDR3 is 14 residues long. The V gene's germline CDR1 is SGDLS and CDR2 YYNGEE. CDR3 sequence: CASSVGVGNTEAFF. The CDR3 coding sequence is TGTGCCAGCAGCGTAGGTGTGGGTAACACTGAAGCTTTCTTT.

The chain has TRBV27 and TRBJ2-3; 11 bases are a match to TRBD2. The V gene's germline CDR1 is MNHEY and CDR2 SMNVEV (reference sequence). The CDR3 is made up of 17 amino acids. V dropped 0 bases and J dropped 2; count of bases not matched to a gene: 4. CDR3 DNA: TGTGCCAGCAGTTTATCGTGGACTAGCGGGCTCACAGATACGCAGTATTTT. Translating it yields CASSLSWTSGLTDTQYF.

This clonotype has more than one count but fewer than ten. The chain is built from TRBV7-6 and TRBJ2-3; a weak D match, TRBD2 (6 bases). Germline CDR1 is SGHVS and CDR2 is FNYEAQ. V was clipped by 11 bases and J by 3 bases, with 15 bases between them. This CDR3 region has 13 residues. The CDR3: CASRTGETDTQYF. CDR3 nucleotide sequence: TGTGCCTCACGGACGGGGGAGACAGATACGCAGTATTTT.

This clonotype has only a few counts. The gene calls are TRBV7-6 and TRBJ2-5; 8 positions agree with TRBD1. CDR3 length: 16 residues. Germline CDR1 SGHVS, CDR2 FNYEAQ. J was trimmed by 0 bases and V by 1 base; bases with no gene match: 4. The CDR3 here is CASSLGGTGDQETQYF. The DNA for the CDR3 is TGTGCCAGCAGCTTAGGAGGGACAGGAGACCAAGAGACCCAGTACTTC.

This sequence joins TRBV28 and TRBJ2-1; TRBD2 aligns across 8 bases. The V gene end was trimmed by 6 bases and the J gene end by 3 bases; junction bases not matched to a gene: 10. This CDR3 has 16 amino acids. CDR1 and CDR2 (germline): MDHEN, SYDVKM. CDR3 in amino acids: CASSPSGLAGYNEQFF. CDR3 in DNA: TGTGCCAGCAGCCCCTCCGGACTAGCTGGCTACAATGAGCAGTTCTTC.

The J gene is TRBJ2-7, the V gene TRBV28; D not certain. Germline CDR1 and CDR2: MDHEN and SYDVKM. V was cut by 7 bases and J by 0 bases, with 13 bases left in between. The CDR3 is 14 residues long. The CDR3 loop is CASKLLLSSYEQYF. As DNA, the CDR3 is TGTGCCAGCAAGTTACTCCTTAGCTCCTACGAGCAGTACTTC. The full variable domain, its missing parts supplied by reference TRBV28 and TRBJ2-7, is DVKVTQSSRYLVKRTGEKVFLECVQDMDHENMFWYRQDPGLGLRLIYFSYDVKMKEKGDIPEGYSVSREKKERFSLILESASTNQTSMYLCASKLLLSSYEQYFGPGTRLTVT.

The rearrangement joins TRBV28 to TRBJ2-1; tentative D call: TRBD2 (5 bases). This CDR3 spans 17 amino acids. Germline lookup yields CDR1 MDHEN and CDR2 SYDVKM. V dropped 4 bases and J dropped 4 bases, with 20 bases sitting between them. CDR3 bases: TGTGCCAGCAGTTACCTAGAGGGTCAGGTACTATACAATGAGCAGTTCTTC. Translation: CASSYLEGQVLYNEQFF.

The chain joins TRBV4-1 to TRBJ1-2; D is perhaps TRBD1 (6 bases). The CDR3 is made up of 14 amino acids. CDR1 is MGHRA and CDR2 is YSYEKL in the germline V gene. Trimming pared 5 bases from V and 4 bases from J, leaving 14 bases between. The CDR3 bases are TGCGCCAGCAGCAACGAGGGGGGACCCTATGGCTACACCTTC. It encodes CASSNEGGPYGYTF.

This sequence joins TRBV7-8 and TRBJ2-3; a weak D match, TRBD2 (7 bases). Trimming stripped 0 bases from V and 3 bases from J, with 16 bases between. Germline values: CDR1 SGHVS, CDR2 FQNEAQ. CDR3 length equals 17 residues. The CDR3 is CASSLAVEGGLTDTQYF. The DNA of the CDR3 is TGTGCCAGCAGCTTAGCGGTAGAGGGGGGGCTGACAGATACGCAGTATTTT.

The chain links TRBV28 to TRBJ2-1; D might be TRBD1 (7 bases). The J call is doubtful: the DNA matches TRBJ2-7 better. Looked up from germline, CDR1 is MDHEN and CDR2 is SYDVKM. CDR3 size: 14 residues. CDR3 amino acids: CASSLEQGRYEQYF. The CDR3 bases are TGTGCCAGCAGTTTAGAACAGGGGAGGTACGAGCAGTACTTC.

There are a few counts of this clonotype. J is TRBJ1-1 and V is TRBV14; tentative D call: TRBD1 (5 bases). CDR1 is SGHDN and CDR2 is FVKESK in the germline V gene. V was clipped by 5 bases and J by 7 bases, with 14 bases between them. The CDR3 has 13 amino acids. CDR3 amino acids: CASSYSQGGEAFF. CDR3 sequence (DNA): TGTGCCAGCAGCTATTCCCAGGGTGGTGAAGCTTTCTTT.

V gene TRBV27 combines with J gene TRBJ2-7, with a tentative D call TRBD1 (6 bases). V shed 3 bases and J shed 2 bases, with 8 bases lying between them. CDR1 is MNHEY, CDR2 SMNVEV, per germline (reference sequence). The CDR3 is 13 residues long. The CDR3 protein is CASSLGATYEQYF. For the CDR3, the DNA is TGTGCCAGCAGTTTGGGGGCAACCTACGAGCAGTACTTC.

The genes are TRBV15 and TRBJ2-5; D may be TRBD2 (5 bases). From germline, CDR1 is LNHNV and CDR2 YYDKDF (reference sequence). The CDR3 extends over 15 amino acids. Trimming took off 1 base at V and 2 bases at J, with 11 bases between the two ends. CDR3: CATSRVAGNQETQYF. The CDR3 nucleotides are TGTGCCACCAGCAGAGTAGCCGGGAATCAAGAGACCCAGTACTTC.

A few counts support this clonotype. The rearrangement links TRBV13 to TRBJ2-5; possibly TRBD1 or TRBD2 for D (5 bases each). The J call is in doubt because the DNA end fits TRBJ2-1 better. Looked up from germline, CDR1 is PRHDT and CDR2 is FYEKMQ (reference sequence). The CDR3 is made up of 13 amino acids. This CDR3 is CASSLEAGTEQFF. CDR3 nucleotides: TGTGCCAGCAGCTTAGAGGCAGGGACTGAGCAGTTCTTC.

This clonotype was counted only a few times. In nucleotides, the CDR3 is TGTGCCAGTAGTACGCGGGACAGGGGGCAAGGTGGCAAAAACATTCAGTACTTC. This gives the protein CASSTRDRGQGGKNIQYF. The rearrangement joins TRBV19 to TRBJ2-4, with 12 nucleotides matching TRBD1. CDR3 size: 18 residues. Germline V gene sequence: CDR1 LNHDA, CDR2 SQIVND (reference sequence). V lost 4 bases to trimming and J lost 3 bases; unmatched junction nucleotides: 10. The full variable domain, its missing parts supplied by reference TRBV19 and TRBJ2-4, is DGGITQSPKYLFRKEGQNVTLSCEQNLNHDAMYWYRQDPGQGLRLIYYSQIVNDFQKGDIAEGYSVSREKKESFPLTVTSAQKNPTAFYLCASSTRDRGQGGKNIQYFGAGTRLSVL.

This clonotype appeared many times. The chain uses TRBV6-4 and TRBJ2-3, with TRBD2 as a possible D gene (6 bases). Germline V gene lookup returns CDR1 MRHNA and CDR2 SNTAGT. CDR3 length equals 15 residues. V lost 0 bases and J 4 bases, leaving 11 bases between the germline ends. CDR3 bases: TGTGCCAGCAGTGACTCAGGGACTGGGGCAGATACGCAGTATTTT. It encodes CASSDSGTGADTQYF.

V is TRBV6-6 and J is TRBJ1-1; D is perhaps TRBD1 (5 bases). The CDR3 consists of 17 residues. The germline CDR1 and CDR2 sequences are MNHNY and SVGAGI (reference sequence). The ends were cut back, 4 bases at V and 1 base at J, with 19 bases in the middle. The CDR3 reads CASSSNPGRNSNTEAFF. CDR3 sequence (DNA): TGTGCCAGCAGTTCAAACCCGGGACGGAACTCGAACACTGAAGCTTTCTTT.

This chain joins TRBV27 and TRBJ2-3; TRBD2 matches at 12 bases. The CDR3 contains 15 residues. Trimming cost V 5 bases and J 3 bases; bases outside gene matches: 3. Germline V gene sequence: CDR1 MNHEY, CDR2 SMNVEV (reference sequence). CDR3 in amino acids: CASSASGRGTDTQYF. The CDR3 coding sequence is TGTGCCAGCAGTGCTAGCGGGAGGGGGACAGATACGCAGTATTTT.

V usage is TRBV29-1 and J usage is TRBJ1-5; TRBD1 matches 7 bases. The CDR3 spans 13 residues. Per germline, CDR1 SQVTM and CDR2 ANQGSEA. Trimming at V came to 4 bases and at J to 5 bases, leaving 5 bases not matched to a gene. The CDR3 DNA follows: TGCAGCGTTGGTGGGACAGATGATCAGCCCCAGCATTTT. This sequence encodes CSVGGTDDQPQHF.

This clonotype occurred a few times. The chain joins TRBV7-2 to TRBJ2-2; tentative D call: TRBD2 (6 bases). This CDR3 is built from 14 residues. The germline V and J ends were trimmed by 5 bases and 7 bases, with 14 bases remaining between them. Germline CDR1 is SGHTA and CDR2 is FQGNSA. CDR3 sequence (DNA): TGTGCCAGCAGCGGGAGACGGACTAACGGGGAGCTGTTTTTT. As protein: CASSGRRTNGELFF.